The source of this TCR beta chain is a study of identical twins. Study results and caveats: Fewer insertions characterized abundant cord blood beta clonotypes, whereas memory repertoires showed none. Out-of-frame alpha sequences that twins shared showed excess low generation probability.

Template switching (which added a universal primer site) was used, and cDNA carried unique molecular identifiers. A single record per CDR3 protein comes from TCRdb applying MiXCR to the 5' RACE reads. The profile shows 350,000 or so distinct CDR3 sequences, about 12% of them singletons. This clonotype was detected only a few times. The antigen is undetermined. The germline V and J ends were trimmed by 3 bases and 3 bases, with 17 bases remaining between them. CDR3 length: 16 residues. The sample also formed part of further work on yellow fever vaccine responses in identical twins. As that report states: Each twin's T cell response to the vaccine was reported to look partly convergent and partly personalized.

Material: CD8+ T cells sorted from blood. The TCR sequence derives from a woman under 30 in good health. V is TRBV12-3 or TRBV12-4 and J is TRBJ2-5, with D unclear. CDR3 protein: CASSFLTVRQEETQYF. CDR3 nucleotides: TGTGCCAGCAGTTTTCTCACCGTGCGTCAAGAAGAGACCCAGTACTTC.